This TCR beta chain emerged from a study of T cells in Graves' hyperthyroidism and ophthalmopathy. Study findings and constraints: Blood also contained most expanded thyroid clonotypes above 0.001.

Diagnostic decisions used clinical symptoms, serum thyroxine and TRAb, thyroid ultrasound and orbital computed tomography. The CDR3 is 12 residues long. Germline V CDR1 and CDR2: MNHEY, SVGAGI. As regards this clonotype: The antigen is unknown. A much more abundant neighbour one base away suggests this may be a read error.

TCR beta CDR3 regions were amplified from RNA. The TCR CDR3 first-round RT-PCR relied on the HTBI primer set. TCRdb reprocessed the multiplex PCR reads via MiXCR and lists one record per CDR3 protein. The sample carries over 450,000 distinct CDR3 sequences, approximately 17% recorded once. This receptor was obtained from a woman under 30 with Graves' ophthalmopathy. Sequenced: blood. The rearrangement joins TRBV6-5 to TRBJ2-1, with D uncertain. The CDR3 DNA follows: TGTCCCAGCAGTACCGACCTCAATGAGCAGTTCTTC. Translation gives CPSSTDLNEQFF.